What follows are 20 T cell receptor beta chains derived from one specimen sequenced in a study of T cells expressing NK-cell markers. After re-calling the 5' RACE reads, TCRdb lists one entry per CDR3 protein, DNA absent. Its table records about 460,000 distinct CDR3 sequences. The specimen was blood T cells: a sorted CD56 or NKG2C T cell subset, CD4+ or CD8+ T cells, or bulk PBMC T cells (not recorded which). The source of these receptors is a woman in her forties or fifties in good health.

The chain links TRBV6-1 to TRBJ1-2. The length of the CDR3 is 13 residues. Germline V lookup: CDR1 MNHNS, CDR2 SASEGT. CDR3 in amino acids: CASTGFVNYGYTF.

The CDR3 sequence is CASSQFRGHYEQYF. The chain carries TRBV4-1 and TRBJ2-7; the D call from TCRdb, TRBD1, cannot be confirmed without DNA. Germline CDR1 MGHRA, CDR2 YSYEKL. The CDR3 has 14 residues.

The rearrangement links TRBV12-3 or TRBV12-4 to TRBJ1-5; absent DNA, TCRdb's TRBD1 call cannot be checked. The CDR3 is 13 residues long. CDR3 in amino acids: CASSAPGNQPQHF.

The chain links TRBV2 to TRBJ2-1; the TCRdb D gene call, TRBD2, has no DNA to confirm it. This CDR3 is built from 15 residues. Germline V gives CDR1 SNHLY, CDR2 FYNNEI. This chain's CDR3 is CASSEIAGAGNEQFF. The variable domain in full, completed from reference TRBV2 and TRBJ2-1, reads EPEVTQTPSHQVTQMGQEVILRCVPISNHLYFYWYRQILGQKVEFLVSFYNNEISEKSEIFDDQFSVERPDGSNFTLKIRSTKLEDSAMYFCASSEIAGAGNEQFFGPGTRLTVL.

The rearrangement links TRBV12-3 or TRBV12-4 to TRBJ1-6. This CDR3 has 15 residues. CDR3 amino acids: CASSLVGSRNSPLHF.

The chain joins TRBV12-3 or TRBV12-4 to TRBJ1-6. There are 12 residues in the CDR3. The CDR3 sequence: CASSFLNSPLHF.

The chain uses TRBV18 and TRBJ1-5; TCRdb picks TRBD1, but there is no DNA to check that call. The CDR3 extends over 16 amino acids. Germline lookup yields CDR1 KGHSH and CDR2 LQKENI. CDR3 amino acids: CASSQMTGRGNQPQHF.

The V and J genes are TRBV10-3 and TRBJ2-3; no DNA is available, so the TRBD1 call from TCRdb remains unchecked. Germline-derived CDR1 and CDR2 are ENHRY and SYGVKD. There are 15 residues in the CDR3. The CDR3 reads CAITETGTSTDTQYF.

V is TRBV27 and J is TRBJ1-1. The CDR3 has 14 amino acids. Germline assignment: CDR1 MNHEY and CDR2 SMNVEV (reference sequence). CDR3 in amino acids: CASSKGRMNTEAFF.

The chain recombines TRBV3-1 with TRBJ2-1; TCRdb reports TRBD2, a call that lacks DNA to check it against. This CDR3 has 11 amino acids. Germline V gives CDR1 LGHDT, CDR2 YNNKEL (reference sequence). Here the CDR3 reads CASTTGTSVFF.

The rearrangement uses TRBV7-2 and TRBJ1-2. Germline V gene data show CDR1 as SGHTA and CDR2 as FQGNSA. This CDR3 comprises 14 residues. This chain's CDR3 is CASSPDGTNYGYTF. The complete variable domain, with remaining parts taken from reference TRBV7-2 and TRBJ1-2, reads GAGVSQSPSNKVTEKGKDVELRCDPISGHTALYWYRQSLGQGLEFLIYFQGNSAPDKSGLPSDRFSAERTGGSVSTLTIQRTQQEDSAVYLCASSPDGTNYGYTFGSGTRLTVV.

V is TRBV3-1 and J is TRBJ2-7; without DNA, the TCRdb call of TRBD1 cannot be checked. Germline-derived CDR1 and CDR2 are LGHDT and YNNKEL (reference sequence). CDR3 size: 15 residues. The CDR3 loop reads CASSQDPGSSYEQYF.

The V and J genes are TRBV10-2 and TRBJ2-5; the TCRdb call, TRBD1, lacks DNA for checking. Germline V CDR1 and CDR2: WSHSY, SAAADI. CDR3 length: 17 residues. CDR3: CASSELPTNRAQETQYF.

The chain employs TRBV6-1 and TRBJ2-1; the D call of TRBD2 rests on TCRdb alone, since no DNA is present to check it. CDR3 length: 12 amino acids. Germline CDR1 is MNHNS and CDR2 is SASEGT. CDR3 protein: CASMLIAGELFF.

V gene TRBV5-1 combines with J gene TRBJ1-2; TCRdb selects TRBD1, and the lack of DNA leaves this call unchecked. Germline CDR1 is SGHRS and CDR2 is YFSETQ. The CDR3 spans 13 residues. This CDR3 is CASSNPGQDGYTF.

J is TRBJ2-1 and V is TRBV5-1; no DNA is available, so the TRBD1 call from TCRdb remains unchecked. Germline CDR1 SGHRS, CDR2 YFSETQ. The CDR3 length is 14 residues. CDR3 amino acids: CASSWGRPRNEQFF.

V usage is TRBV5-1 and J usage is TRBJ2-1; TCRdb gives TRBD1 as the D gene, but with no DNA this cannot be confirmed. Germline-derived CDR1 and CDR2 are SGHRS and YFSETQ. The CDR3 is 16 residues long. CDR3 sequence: CASFPGGPSSYNEQFF.

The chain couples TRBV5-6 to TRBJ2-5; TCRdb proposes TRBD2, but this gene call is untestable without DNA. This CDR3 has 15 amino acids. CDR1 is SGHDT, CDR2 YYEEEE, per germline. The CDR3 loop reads CATMNGLAGDGTQYF.

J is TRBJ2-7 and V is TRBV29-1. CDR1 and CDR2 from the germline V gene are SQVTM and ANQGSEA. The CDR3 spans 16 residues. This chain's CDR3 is CSVETPNGPFSYEQYF.

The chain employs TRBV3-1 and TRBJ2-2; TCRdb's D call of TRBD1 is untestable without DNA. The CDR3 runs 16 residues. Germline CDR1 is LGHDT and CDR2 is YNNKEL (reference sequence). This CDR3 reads CASSQLPGGSGGELFF.